This T cell receptor (beta chain) was found in a study of early T cells in non-severe SARS-CoV-2 infection. Looking at the study overall: Sequencing was performed on bulk RNA from unsorted whole blood, leaving chains unpaired. Study-wide points: Using VDJdb, the matching emphasized anti-spike CD8 responses while missing private and CD4 specificities.

The germline V gene encodes CDR1 MDHEN and CDR2 SYDVKM. The trim removed 6 bases at V and 8 bases at J, leaving 18 bases unmatched. The CDR3 is made up of 17 amino acids. Individually, cDNA molecules had unique molecular identifiers attached to them. TCRdb ran MiXCR on the 5' RACE reads and lists one entry per CDR3 protein. The top ten clones hold roughly 6.3% of a sample with approximately 97,000 distinct CDR3 sequences, less than 15% of them seen once. Points on this clonotype: As yet, its antigen is unknown.

This TCR was sampled from an adult who was a healthcare worker with PCR-confirmed SARS-CoV-2 infection or an uninfected control (not recorded which). The sample was whole blood. This sequence joins TRBV28 and TRBJ2-4; 8 positions agree with TRBD2. The CDR3 DNA reads TGTGCCAGCAGCCAAGGGCAAATAGCGGGAATGTGGGACATTCAGTACTTC. It yields the protein CASSQGQIAGMWDIQYF.